The rows below give T cell receptor beta chains drawn from one sample of a study of cytomegalovirus exposure and HLA in healthy donors. TCRdb's copy holds only in-frame clones and misses some; the assay was immunoSEQ multiplex PCR. The table has roughly 190,000 clones, roughly 85% seen once; the top ten hold 1.5% to 2%. Sequencing was performed on PBMCs. Every receptor here comes from a woman aged 18-29 years in good health and CMV-seronegative. Each CDR3 is given with its conserved first and last residue. The D gene is left open where the match is weak. Only some rows state a clone size, as once, few, many or a class for expanded clones.

v_gene	d_gene	abundance	j_gene	CDR3aa	CDR3nt
TRBV7-2	-	-	TRBJ1-1	CASSPVGRTGGTEAFF	TGTGCCAGCAGCCCAGTAGGGCGGACCGGGGGAACTGAAGCTTTCTTT
TRBV5-4	TRBD2	-	TRBJ2-3	CASSLAGGGNTQYF	TGTGCCAGCAGCTTAGCGGGAGGAGGTAATACGCAGTATTTT
TRBV29-1	-	-	TRBJ2-3	CSVEPQEPTDTQYF	TGCAGCGTTGAACCACAGGAGCCCACAGATACGCAGTATTTT
TRBV28	-	-	TRBJ1-4	CASSALTWNEKLFF	TGTGCCAGCAGTGCCCTGACTTGGAATGAAAAACTGTTTTTT
TRBV11-2	-	-	TRBJ1-1	CASSSRTDSGTEAFF	TGTGCCAGCAGCTCCCGGACGGATAGCGGCACTGAAGCTTTCTTT
TRBV4-2	-	few	TRBJ1-1	CASSQDDPGVNTEAFF	TGTGCCAGCAGCCAAGATGACCCGGGAGTGAACACTGAAGCTTTCTTT
TRBV7-2	-	-	TRBJ2-2	CASSLALYRPANTGELFF	TGTGCCAGCAGCTTAGCGTTATACAGGCCGGCGAACACCGGGGAGCTGTTTTTT
TRBV29-1	TRBD1	-	TRBJ1-1	CSVRQGWTEAFF	TGCAGCGTTCGACAGGGGTGGACTGAAGCTTTCTTT
TRBV7-2	-	-	TRBJ1-3	CASSSFPFVLSGNTIYF	TGTGCCAGCAGCTCGTTCCCATTTGTACTCTCTGGAAACACCATATATTTT
TRBV6-5	TRBD1	few	TRBJ1-5	CASSPGQLNQPQHF	TGTGCCAGCAGTCCGGGACAGCTTAATCAGCCCCAGCATTTT